The clone carrying this TCR beta chain has more than one count but fewer than ten. Its target is not known. Germline values: CDR1 SGHDT, CDR2 YYEEEE. The CDR3 sequence is 16 residues long. V lost 5 bases and J lost 4, with 19 bases in between. The sample is drawn from a study of post-analysis software for immune sequencing data. Study as a whole: Courses of disease covered relapsing-remitting, secondary progressive and progressive-relapsing multiple sclerosis.

Whole-study results and caveats: When patients were compared with controls, a handful of TRBV segments were more frequent, TRBV5-6, TRBV5-1 and TRBV20-1 among them. Multiple sclerosis patients showed significantly lower normalized Chao1 diversity than controls did. Samples prepared in the same batch strongly co-clustered by F measure.

Each TCR beta cDNA library carried unique molecular identifiers. With about 0.95 to 11 million T cells as the source, roughly 0.5 million cDNA molecules resulted. TCRdb itself ran the PCR reads through MiXCR, one entry per CDR3 protein. In the table there are approximately 150,000 distinct CDR3 sequences, 30% of which are singletons. The sequence was obtained from a girl aged 10 to 17 with multiple sclerosis. The chain has TRBV5-6 and TRBJ2-1; D remains ambiguous. Material for sequencing was blood. The CDR3 sequence: CASSSGQEKPYNEQFF. The CDR3 DNA reads TGTGCCAGCAGTTCGGGCCAGGAAAAACCATACAATGAGCAGTTCTTC.